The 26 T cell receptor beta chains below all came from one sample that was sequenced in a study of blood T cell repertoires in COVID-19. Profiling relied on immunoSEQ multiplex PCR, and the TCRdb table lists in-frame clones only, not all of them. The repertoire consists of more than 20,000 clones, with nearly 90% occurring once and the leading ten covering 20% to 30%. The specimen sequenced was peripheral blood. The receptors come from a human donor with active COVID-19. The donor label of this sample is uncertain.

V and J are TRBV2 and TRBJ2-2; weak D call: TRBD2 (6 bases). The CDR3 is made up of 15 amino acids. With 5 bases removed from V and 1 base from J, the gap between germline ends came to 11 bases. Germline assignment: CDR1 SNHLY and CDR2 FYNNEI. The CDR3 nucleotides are TGTGCCAGCAGTCGGGGACTTCAGAACACCGGGGAGCTGTTTTTT. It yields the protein CASSRGLQNTGELFF.

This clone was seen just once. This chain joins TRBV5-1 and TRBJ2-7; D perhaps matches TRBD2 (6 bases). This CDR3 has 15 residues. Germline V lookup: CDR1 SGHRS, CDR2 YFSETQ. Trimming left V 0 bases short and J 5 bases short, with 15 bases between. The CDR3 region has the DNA TGCGCCAGCAGCTTGGCCGCGGGACTTGTGGACGAGCAGTACTTC. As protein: CASSLAAGLVDEQYF.

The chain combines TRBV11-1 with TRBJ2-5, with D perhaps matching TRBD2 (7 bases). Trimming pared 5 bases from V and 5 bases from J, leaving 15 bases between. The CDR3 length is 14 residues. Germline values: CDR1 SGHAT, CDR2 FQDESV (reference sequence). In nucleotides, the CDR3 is TGTGCCAGCAGCCCCTCTAAGGGGGGGGAGACCCAGTACTTC. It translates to CASSPSKGGETQYF. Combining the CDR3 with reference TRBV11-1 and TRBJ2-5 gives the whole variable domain EAEVAQSPRYKITEKSQAVAFWCDPISGHATLYWYRQILGQGPELLVQFQDESVVDDSQLPKDRFSAERLKGVDSTLKIQPAELGDSAMYLCASSPSKGGETQYFGPGTRLLVL.

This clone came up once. CDR3 bases: TGTGCCACCAGCAGAGACTGGGGACAGGGAGGTACCGGGGAGCTGTTTTTT. Amino acid sequence: CATSRDWGQGGTGELFF. The genes are TRBV15 and TRBJ2-2; 9 bases map to TRBD1. The CDR3 spans 17 residues. From germline, CDR1 is LNHNV and CDR2 YYDKDF (reference sequence). The junction had 7 bases not matched to a gene; V was cut back by 0 bases and J by 5 bases.

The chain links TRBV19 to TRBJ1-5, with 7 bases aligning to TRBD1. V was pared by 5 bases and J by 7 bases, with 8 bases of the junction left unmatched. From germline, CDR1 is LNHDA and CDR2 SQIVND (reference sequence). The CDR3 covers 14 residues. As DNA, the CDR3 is TGTGCCAGTAGTTCCACGAGGGGGCCCCAGCCCCAGCATTTT. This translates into CASSSTRGPQPQHF.

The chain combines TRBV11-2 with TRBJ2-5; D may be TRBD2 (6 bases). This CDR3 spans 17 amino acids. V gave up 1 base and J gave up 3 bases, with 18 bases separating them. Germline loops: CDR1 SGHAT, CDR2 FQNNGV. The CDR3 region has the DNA TGTGCCAGCAGCTTAGGACTACAGCCGGGGGTAGAAGAGACCCAGTACTTC. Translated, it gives CASSLGLQPGVEETQYF.

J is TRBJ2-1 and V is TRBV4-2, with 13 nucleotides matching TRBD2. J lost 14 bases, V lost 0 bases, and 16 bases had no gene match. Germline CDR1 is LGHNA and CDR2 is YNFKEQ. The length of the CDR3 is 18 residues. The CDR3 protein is CASSQEAYTSGRVGPEFF. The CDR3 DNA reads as TGTGCCAGCAGCCAAGAAGCGTACACTAGCGGGAGGGTTGGGCCTGAGTTCTTC.

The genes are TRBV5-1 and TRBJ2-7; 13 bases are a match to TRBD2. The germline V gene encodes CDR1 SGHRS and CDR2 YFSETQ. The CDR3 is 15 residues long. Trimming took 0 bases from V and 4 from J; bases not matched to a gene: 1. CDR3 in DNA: TGCGCCAGCAGCTTGGGGACTAGCGGGAGTTACGAGCAGTACTTC. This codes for CASSLGTSGSYEQYF.

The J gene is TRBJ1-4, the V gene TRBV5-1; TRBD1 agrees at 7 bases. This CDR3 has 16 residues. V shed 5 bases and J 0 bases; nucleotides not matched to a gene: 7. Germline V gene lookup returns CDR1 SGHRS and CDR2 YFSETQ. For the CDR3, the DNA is TGCGCCAGCAGTTCGGGACAGATTTCAACTAATGAAAAACTGTTTTTT. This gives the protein CASSSGQISTNEKLFF.

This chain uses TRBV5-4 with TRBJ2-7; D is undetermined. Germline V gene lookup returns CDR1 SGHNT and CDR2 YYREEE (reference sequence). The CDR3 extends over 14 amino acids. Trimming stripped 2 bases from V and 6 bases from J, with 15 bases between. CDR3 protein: CASSFIAGPTEQYF. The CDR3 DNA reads TGTGCCAGCAGCTTCATTGCAGGCCCCACCGAGCAGTACTTC.

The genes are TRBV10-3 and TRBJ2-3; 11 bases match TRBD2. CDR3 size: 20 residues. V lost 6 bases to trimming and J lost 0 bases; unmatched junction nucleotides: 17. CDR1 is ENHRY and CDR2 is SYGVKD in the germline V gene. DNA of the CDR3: TGTGCCATCAGCGACCGGACTAGCGGGTTTGGAGGTCAAAGCACAGATACGCAGTATTTT. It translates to CAISDRTSGFGGQSTDTQYF.

The CDR3 protein is CASSEQDLGGTEAFF. CDR3 nucleotide sequence: TGTGCCAGCAGCGAGCAGGATCTGGGGGGCACTGAAGCTTTCTTT. This chain connects TRBV7-8 to TRBJ1-1, with D perhaps matching TRBD1 (5 bases). V lost 5 bases and J 4 bases, leaving 17 bases between the germline ends. This CDR3 is built from 15 residues. Germline lookup yields CDR1 SGHVS and CDR2 FQNEAQ.

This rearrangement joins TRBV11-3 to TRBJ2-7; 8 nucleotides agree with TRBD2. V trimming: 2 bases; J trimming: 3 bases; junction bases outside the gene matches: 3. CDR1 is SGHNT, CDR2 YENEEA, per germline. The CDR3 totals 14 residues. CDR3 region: CASSLTGGSYEQYF. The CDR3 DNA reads TGTGCCAGCAGCTTAACGGGGGGGAGCTACGAGCAGTACTTC. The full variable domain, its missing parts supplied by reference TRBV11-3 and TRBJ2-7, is EAGVVQSPRYKIIEKKQPVAFWCNPISGHNTLYWYLQNLGQGPELLIRYENEEAVDDSQLPKDRFSAERLKGVDSTLKIQPAELGDSAVYLCASSLTGGSYEQYFGPGTRLTVT.

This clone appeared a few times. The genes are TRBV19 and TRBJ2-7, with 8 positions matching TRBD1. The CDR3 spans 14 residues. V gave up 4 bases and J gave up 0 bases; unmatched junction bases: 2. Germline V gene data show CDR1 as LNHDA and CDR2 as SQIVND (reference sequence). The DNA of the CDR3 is TGTGCCAGTAGTAGGACAGGGTCCTCCTACGAGCAGTACTTC. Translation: CASSRTGSSYEQYF. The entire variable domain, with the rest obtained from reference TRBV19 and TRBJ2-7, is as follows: DGGITQSPKYLFRKEGQNVTLSCEQNLNHDAMYWYRQDPGQGLRLIYYSQIVNDFQKGDIAEGYSVSREKKESFPLTVTSAQKNPTAFYLCASSRTGSSYEQYFGPGTRLTVT.

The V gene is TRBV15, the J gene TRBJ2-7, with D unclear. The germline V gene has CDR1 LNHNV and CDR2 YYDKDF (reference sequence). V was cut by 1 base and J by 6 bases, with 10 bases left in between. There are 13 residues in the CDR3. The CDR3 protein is CATSRVESFEQYF. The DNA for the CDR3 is TGTGCCACCAGCAGAGTTGAGTCATTCGAGCAGTACTTC.

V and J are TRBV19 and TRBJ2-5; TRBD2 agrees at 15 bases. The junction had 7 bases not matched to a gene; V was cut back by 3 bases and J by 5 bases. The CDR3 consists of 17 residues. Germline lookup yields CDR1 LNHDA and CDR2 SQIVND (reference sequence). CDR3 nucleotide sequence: TGTGCCAGTAGTATTGGACTAGCGGGAGGGCCCGGGGAGACCCAGTACTTC. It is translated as CASSIGLAGGPGETQYF.

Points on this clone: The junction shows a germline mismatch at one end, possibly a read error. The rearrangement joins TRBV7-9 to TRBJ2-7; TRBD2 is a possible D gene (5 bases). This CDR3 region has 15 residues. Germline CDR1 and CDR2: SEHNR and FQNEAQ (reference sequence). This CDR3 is CASSLAGPTVDEQYF. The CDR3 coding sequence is TGTGCCAGCAGCCTAGCTGGGCCAACCGTGGACGAGCAGTACTTC.

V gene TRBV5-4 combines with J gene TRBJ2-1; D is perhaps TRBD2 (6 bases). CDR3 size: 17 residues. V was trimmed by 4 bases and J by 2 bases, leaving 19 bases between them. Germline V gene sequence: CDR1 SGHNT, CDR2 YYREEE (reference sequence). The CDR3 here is CASSPGTFRIAYNEQFF. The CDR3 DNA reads TGTGCCAGCAGCCCCGGGACTTTCCGAATAGCCTACAATGAGCAGTTCTTC. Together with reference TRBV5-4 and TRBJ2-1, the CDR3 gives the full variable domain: ETGVTQSPTHLIKTRGQQVTLRCSSQSGHNTVSWYQQALGQGPQFIFQYYREEENGRGNFPPRFSGLQFPNYSSELNVNALELDDSALYLCASSPGTFRIAYNEQFFGPGTRLTVL.

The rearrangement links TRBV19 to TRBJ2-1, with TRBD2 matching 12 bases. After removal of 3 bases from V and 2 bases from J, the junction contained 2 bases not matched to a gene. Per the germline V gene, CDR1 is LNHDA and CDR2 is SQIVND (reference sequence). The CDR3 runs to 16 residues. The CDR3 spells CASSIPSGRAYNEQFF. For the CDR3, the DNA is TGTGCCAGTAGTATTCCTAGCGGGAGGGCCTACAATGAGCAGTTCTTC.

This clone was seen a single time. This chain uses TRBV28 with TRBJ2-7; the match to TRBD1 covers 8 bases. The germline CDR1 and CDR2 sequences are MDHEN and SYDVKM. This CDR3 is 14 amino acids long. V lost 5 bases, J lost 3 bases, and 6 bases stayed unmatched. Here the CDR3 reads CASSARGRDYEQYF. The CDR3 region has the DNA TGTGCCAGCAGTGCCAGGGGGCGGGACTACGAGCAGTACTTC.

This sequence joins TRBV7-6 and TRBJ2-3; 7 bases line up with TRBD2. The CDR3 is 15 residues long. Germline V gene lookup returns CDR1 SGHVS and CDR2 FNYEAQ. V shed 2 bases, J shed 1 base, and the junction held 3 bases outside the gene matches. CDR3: CASSLLAGGTDTQYF. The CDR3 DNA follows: TGTGCCAGCAGCTTACTCGCGGGGGGCACAGATACGCAGTATTTT.

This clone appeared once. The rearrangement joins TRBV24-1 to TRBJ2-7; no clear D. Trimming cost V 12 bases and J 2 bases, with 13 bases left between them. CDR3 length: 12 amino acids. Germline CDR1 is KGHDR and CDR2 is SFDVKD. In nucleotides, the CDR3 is TGTGCCTCTCCAGCGCCCCCCTACGAGCAGTACTTC. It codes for CASPAPPYEQYF.

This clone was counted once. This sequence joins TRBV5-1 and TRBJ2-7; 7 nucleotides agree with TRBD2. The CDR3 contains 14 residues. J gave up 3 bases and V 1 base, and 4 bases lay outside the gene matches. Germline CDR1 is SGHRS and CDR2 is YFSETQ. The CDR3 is CASSLTSARYEQYF. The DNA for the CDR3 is TGCGCCAGCAGCTTGACTAGCGCCCGCTACGAGCAGTACTTC.

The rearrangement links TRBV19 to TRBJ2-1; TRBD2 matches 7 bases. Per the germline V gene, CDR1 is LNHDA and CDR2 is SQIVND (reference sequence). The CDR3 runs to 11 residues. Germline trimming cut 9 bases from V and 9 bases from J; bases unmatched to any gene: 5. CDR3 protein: CASGLVGEQFF. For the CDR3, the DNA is TGTGCCAGCGGACTAGTGGGTGAGCAGTTCTTC.

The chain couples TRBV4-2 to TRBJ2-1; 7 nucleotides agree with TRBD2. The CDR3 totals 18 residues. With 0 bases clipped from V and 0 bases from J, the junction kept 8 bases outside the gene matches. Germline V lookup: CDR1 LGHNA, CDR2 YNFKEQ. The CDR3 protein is CASSQDWAGESSYNEQFF. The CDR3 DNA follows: TGTGCCAGCAGCCAAGATTGGGCGGGGGAGAGCTCCTACAATGAGCAGTTCTTC.

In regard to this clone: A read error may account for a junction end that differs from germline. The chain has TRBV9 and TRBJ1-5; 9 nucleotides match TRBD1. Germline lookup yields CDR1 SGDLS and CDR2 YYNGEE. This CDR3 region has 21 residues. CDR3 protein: CASSVQGQGLYESPSTQTQHF. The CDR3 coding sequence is TGTGCCAGCAGCGTTCAGGGACAGGGTCTTTATGAGAGCCCCTCTACTCAGACCCAGCATTTT.